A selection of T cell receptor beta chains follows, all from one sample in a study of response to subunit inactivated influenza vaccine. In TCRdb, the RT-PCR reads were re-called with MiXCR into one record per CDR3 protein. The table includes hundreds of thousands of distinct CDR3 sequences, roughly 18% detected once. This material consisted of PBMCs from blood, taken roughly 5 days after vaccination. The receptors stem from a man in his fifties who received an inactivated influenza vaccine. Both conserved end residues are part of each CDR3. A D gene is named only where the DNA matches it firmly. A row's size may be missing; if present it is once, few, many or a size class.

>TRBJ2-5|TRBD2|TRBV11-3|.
TGTGCCAGCAGCTTAGGAGGTAGCGGGAGAAACCAAGAGACCCAGTACTTC
CASSLGGSGRNQETQYF
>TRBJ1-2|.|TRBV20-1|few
TGCAGTGCTCAGCCTTCGGAGAGAGGATATGGCTACACCTTC
CSAQPSERGYGYTF
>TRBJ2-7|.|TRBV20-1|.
TGCAGTGCTAGAGATCACAGGATAGCATTCGAGCAGTACTTC
CSARDHRIAFEQYF
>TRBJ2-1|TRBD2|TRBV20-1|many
TGCAGTGCCACCCGACTAGCGGGAGGGTATGAGCAGTTCTTC
CSATRLAGGYEQFF
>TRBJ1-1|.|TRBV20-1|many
TGCAGTGCTAGAGACGGGACAATTAACACTGAAGCTTTCTTT
CSARDGTINTEAFF
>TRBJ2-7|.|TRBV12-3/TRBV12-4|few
TGTGCCAGCACCCGCGGGAACACCTACGAGCAGTACTTC
CASTRGNTYEQYF
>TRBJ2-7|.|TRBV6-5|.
TGTGCCAGCAGTTACTCGACCAGACTCCGCAACGAGCAGTACTTC
CASSYSTRLRNEQYF
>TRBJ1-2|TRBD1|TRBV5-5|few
TGTGCCAGCAGCGTGGGACAGGGGGCGGGTGGCTACACCTTC
CASSVGQGAGGYTF
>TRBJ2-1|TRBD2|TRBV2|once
TGTGCCAGCAGGGGACAACTTGGGACTAGCGGCAATTTAAATGAGCAGTTCTTC
CASRGQLGTSGNLNEQFF
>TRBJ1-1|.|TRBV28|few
TGTGCCAGCAGTTTAGCCCAAGACACTGAAGCTTTCTTT
CASSLAQDTEAFF
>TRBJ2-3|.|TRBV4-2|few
TGTGCCAGCAGCCAAGGCGTGGATAGCTTAGATACGCAGTATTTT
CASSQGVDSLDTQYF
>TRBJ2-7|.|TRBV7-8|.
TGTGCCAGCAGCTTAGCTGGAAGGGGCTCCTACGAGCAGTACTTC
CASSLAGRGSYEQYF
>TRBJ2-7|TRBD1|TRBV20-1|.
TGCAGTGCTACTGGGACAGGGACTATCAACGAGCAGTACTTC
CSATGTGTINEQYF
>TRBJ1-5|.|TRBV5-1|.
TGCGCCAGCAGCATCGGGACTCAGGATCAGCCCCAGCATTTT
CASSIGTQDQPQHF
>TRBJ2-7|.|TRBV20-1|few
TGCAGTGCTTGGGGCCGGAGCTCCTACGAGCAGTACTTC
CSAWGRSSYEQYF
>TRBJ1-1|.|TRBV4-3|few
TGCGCCAGCAGCCCAAACGCCCTTGTTTCGGGCACTGAAGCTTTCTTT
CASSPNALVSGTEAFF
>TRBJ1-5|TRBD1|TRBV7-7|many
TGTGCTAGCAGCTCACCGGACAGGGGCGATAGCAATCAGCCCCAGCATTTT
CASSSPDRGDSNQPQHF
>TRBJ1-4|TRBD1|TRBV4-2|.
TGTGCCAGCAGCCAACCGACAGGGTGGAAGGCTAATGAAAAACTGTTTTTT
CASSQPTGWKANEKLFF
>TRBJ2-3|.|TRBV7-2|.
TGTGCCAGCAGCTTAACAGCGCCCCCCGATACGCAGTATTTT
CASSLTAPPDTQYF
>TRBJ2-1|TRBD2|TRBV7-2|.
TGTGCCAGCAGCTTATGGGGGGGAGGGCAGTTCTTC
CASSLWGGGQFF
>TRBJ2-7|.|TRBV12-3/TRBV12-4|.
TGTGCCAGCAGCCCCCCCCCGGGTTTAGGGTCCTACGAGCAGTACTTC
CASSPPPGLGSYEQYF
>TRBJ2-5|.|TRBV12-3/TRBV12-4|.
TGTGCCAGCAGCCCTCGGGCCAGCCAAGAGACCCAGTACTTC
CASSPRASQETQYF
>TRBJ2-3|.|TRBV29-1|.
TGCAGCGTTGAGTTCGGGAGAAGAGATACGCAGTATTTT
CSVEFGRRDTQYF
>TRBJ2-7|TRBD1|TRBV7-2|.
TGTGCCAGCAGCTGGGGACAGGGGGGTGTCAACGAGCAGTACTTC
CASSWGQGGVNEQYF
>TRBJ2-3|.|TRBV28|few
TGTGCCAGCCGCCTACCAGGGATAAGCACAGATACGCAGTATTTT
CASRLPGISTDTQYF
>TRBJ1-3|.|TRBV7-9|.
TGTGCCAGCATCCATGGGCACTCTGGAAACACCATATATTTT
CASIHGHSGNTIYF
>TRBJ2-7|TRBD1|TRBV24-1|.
TGTGCCACCAGTGATCCCGGGACAGACGACGAGCAGTACTTC
CATSDPGTDDEQYF
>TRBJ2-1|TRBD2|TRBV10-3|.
TGTGCCATCAGTTCCGGGACTAGCGGGGGGGGCTCCTACAATGAGCAGTTCTTC
CAISSGTSGGGSYNEQFF
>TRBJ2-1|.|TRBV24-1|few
TGTGCCACCAGTGATTTTGTTAGCGGAATCAACAATGAGCAGTTCTTC
CATSDFVSGINNEQFF
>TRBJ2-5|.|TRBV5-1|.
TGCGCCAGCAGCTTGGATCAAGGGGACGAGACCCAGTACTTC
CASSLDQGDETQYF
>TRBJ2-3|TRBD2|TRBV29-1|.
TGCAGCGTTAAGCTTGCGGGAGACCCCCGAGATACGCAGTATTTT
CSVKLAGDPRDTQYF
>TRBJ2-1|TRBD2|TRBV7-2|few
TGTGCCAGCAGCCCGATGAACCTAGCGGGGCCTCGTAATGAGCAGTTCTTC
CASSPMNLAGPRNEQFF
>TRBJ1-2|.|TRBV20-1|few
TGCAGTGCTTCACAGGGCCTGGGTAACTATGGCTACACCTTC
CSASQGLGNYGYTF
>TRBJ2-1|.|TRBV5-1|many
TGCGCCAGCAGCTTGGAGCGGGCAGGCTCCTACAATGAGCAGTTCTTC
CASSLERAGSYNEQFF
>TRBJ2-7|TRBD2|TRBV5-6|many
TGTGCCAGCAGCTTGGAAGCGGGAGAGAGCTCCTACGAGCAGTACTTC
CASSLEAGESSYEQYF
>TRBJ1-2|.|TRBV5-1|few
TGCGCCAGCAGCTTGGGGGGACCCAGGGATGGCTACACCTTC
CASSLGGPRDGYTF
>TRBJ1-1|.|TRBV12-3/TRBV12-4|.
TGTGCCAGCAGTTTGGGACCGACGGGGAACACTGAAGCTTTCTTT
CASSLGPTGNTEAFF
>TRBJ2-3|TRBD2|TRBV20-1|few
TGCAGTGCTAGAGGGGCTAGCGGTTCCACAGATACGCAGTATTTT
CSARGASGSTDTQYF
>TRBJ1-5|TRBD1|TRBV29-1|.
TGCAGCGTTGATACAGGGGGCAGCAATCAGCCCCAGCATTTT
CSVDTGGSNQPQHF
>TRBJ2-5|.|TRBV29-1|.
TGCAGCGTTGGCCCCTCGGCGGGGAGAGAGACCCAGTACTTC
CSVGPSAGRETQYF
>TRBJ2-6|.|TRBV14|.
TGTGCCAGCCGACTTGGAGCTGGGGCCAACGTCCTGACTTTC
CASRLGAGANVLTF
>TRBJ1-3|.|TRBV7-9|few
TGTGCCATCCGGGGCTCTGGAAACACCATATATTTT
CAIRGSGNTIYF